These T cell receptor beta chains were read from a single sample in a study of CD8 T cells in ankylosing spondylitis. TCRdb recomputed calls from the 5' RACE reads with MiXCR, one row per CDR3 protein. The table records roughly 700,000 distinct CDR3 sequences, around 17% of them present only once. Sequenced input: blood, either unsorted or a sorted T cell fraction (not recorded which). Receptor source: a male donor with ankylosing spondylitis. Each CDR3 is given with its conserved first and last residue. D genes are given only for firm matches. Expanded clones are given a class, and other clones once, few, many or no size at all.

>TRBV7-2|-|-|TRBJ1-1
CASSLKSFSYRAFF
TGTGCCAGCAGCTTAAAGTCGTTCTCATACCGGGCTTTCTTT
>TRBV5-1|TRBD2|-|TRBJ2-6
CASSSWLAGGSGANVLTF
TGCGCCAGCAGCTCATGGCTGGCGGGAGGCTCTGGGGCCAACGTCCTGACTTTC
>TRBV11-2|-|few|TRBJ1-1
CASSLSTEQQNEAFF
TGTGCCAGCAGCTTATCTACGGAACAACAGAATGAAGCTTTCTTT
>TRBV25-1|-|-|TRBJ1-5
CASSGDMEYQPQHF
TGTGCCAGCAGTGGAGACATGGAATATCAGCCCCAGCATTTT
>TRBV29-1|-|few|TRBJ1-1
CVDSRLGNTEAFF
TGCGTCGACAGCCGACTGGGGAACACTGAAGCTTTCTTT
>TRBV4-1|-|-|TRBJ2-7
CASSRQVDSSYEQYF
TGCGCCAGCAGCCGGCAGGTCGACAGCTCCTACGAGCAGTACTTC
>TRBV9|-|many|TRBJ2-7
CASSPRDRAYEQYF
TGTGCCAGCAGTCCCCGGGACCGGGCCTACGAGCAGTACTTC
>TRBV6-5|-|-|TRBJ1-6
CASSYSSTGIGSPLHF
TGTGCCAGCAGTTACTCGTCTACAGGGATCGGTTCACCCCTCCACTTT
>TRBV11-2|-|-|TRBJ2-1
CASSLDLIVEQFF
TGTGCCAGCAGCTTAGATCTGATTGTTGAGCAGTTCTTC
>TRBV12-3/TRBV12-4|-|few|TRBJ1-5
CASSPQGGSSNQPQHF
TGTGCCAGCAGCCCCCAGGGAGGGAGCTCCAATCAGCCCCAGCATTTT
>TRBV10-3|TRBD1|-|TRBJ2-4
CAISGGQGDIQYF
TGTGCCATCAGTGGCGGACAGGGGGACATTCAGTACTTC
>TRBV7-9|-|few|TRBJ1-2
CASITGGYGYTF
TGTGCCAGCATCACGGGGGGCTATGGCTACACCTTC
>TRBV10-2|-|many|TRBJ2-4
CASSESVLSLSKNIQYF
TGCGCCAGCAGTGAGTCCGTTTTATCCCTAAGCAAAAACATTCAGTACTTC
>TRBV20-1|TRBD2|-|TRBJ2-1
CSARWAGVKRAYNEQFF
TGCAGTGCTAGATGGGCGGGAGTCAAGAGAGCCTACAATGAGCAGTTCTTC
>TRBV29-1|-|few|TRBJ2-5
CSVEVAGQETQYF
TGCAGCGTTGAAGTGGCCGGTCAAGAGACCCAGTACTTC
>TRBV3-1|TRBD1|-|TRBJ2-7
CASSWGQGTSYEQYF
TGTGCCAGCAGCTGGGGACAGGGGACATCCTACGAGCAGTACTTC